This paragraph reports one TCR beta chain. How the authors handled the data: From reference gene primer amplification, estimates of nucleated cell counts were derived. Method: immunoSEQ multiplex PCR; TCRdb's copy keeps in-frame clones and lacks some. V and J calls and clone size follow that table, whereas D and trimming were derived from the DNA. Among about 130,000 clones listed, 86% were seen once. The CDR3 is 14 amino acids. CDR1 SGHTA and CDR2 FQGNSA come from the germline V gene. V shed 3 bases and J shed 4 bases, with 13 bases lying between them. This entry belongs to a study of blood T cell repertoires in COVID-19. Study at large: Samples representing acute and convalescent COVID-19 were sourced from the United States, Italy and Spain.

Recruited during active infection, patients (from Seattle) were subsequently followed longitudinally. The receptor was isolated from a woman between 70 and 85 years old with COVID-19, enrolled during active disease. Sequenced material: peripheral blood. The chain carries TRBV7-2 and TRBJ2-7; D unclear. The DNA for the CDR3 is TGTGCCAGCAGCTTTGGGTACAGAACATACGAGCAGTACTTC. Translating gives CASSFGYRTYEQYF.